This section outlines one T cell receptor beta chain sequence together with its context. No antigen is known for it. CDR1 and CDR2 from the germline V gene are SGDLS and YYNGEE. Trimming removed 0 bases from V and 2 bases from J; junction bases left unmatched: 9. The CDR3 covers 17 residues. The sample comes from a study of post-analysis software for immune sequencing data. The wider study: Relapsing-remitting, secondary progressive and progressive-relapsing forms made up the multiple sclerosis disease courses.

Each TCR beta cDNA library carried unique molecular identifiers. TCRdb itself ran the PCR reads through MiXCR, one entry per CDR3 protein. Of hundreds of thousands of distinct CDR3 sequences detected, around 50% appear once; the ten largest clones hold over 4%. The study's findings and limits: Five TRBV segments, TRBV5-6, TRBV5-1 and TRBV20-1 among them, were found more frequent in patients than controls. Significantly decreased normalized Chao1 diversity was recorded for multiple sclerosis patients relative to controls. Batch-matched samples strongly co-clustered by F measure.

The clonotype comes from a girl between 10 and 17 years old with multiple sclerosis. Sequencing was carried out using blood. The chain recombines TRBV9 with TRBJ2-3; 7 bases align to TRBD2. This CDR3 reads CASSVDSSSGPTDTQYF. CDR3 in DNA: TGTGCCAGCAGCGTAGATAGCTCTAGCGGACCCACAGATACGCAGTATTTT.